A single sample gave rise to the 26 T cell receptor beta chains below, sequenced in a study of T cell changes during pregnancy in multiple sclerosis. Clones were read by immunoSEQ multiplex PCR, and TCRdb kept only the in-frame ones, dropping some. The sample has approximately 83,000 clones, almost 95% seen once. This material consisted of peripheral blood, taken in the third trimester of pregnancy. These receptors came from a female donor with multiple sclerosis, enrolled in a pregnancy study.

In this sample, this clone turned up once. The chain combines TRBV27 with TRBJ2-7; 10 bases align to TRBD2. The germline CDR1 and CDR2 sequences are MNHEY and SMNVEV (reference sequence). With 3 bases clipped from V and 6 bases from J, the junction kept 5 bases outside the gene matches. The length of the CDR3 is 14 residues. The CDR3 sequence is CASSFSGRAVEQYF. The CDR3 nucleotides read TGTGCCAGCAGTTTCAGCGGGAGGGCCGTCGAGCAGTACTTC.

This chain joins TRBV4-1 and TRBJ2-1; D gene unclear. This CDR3 is 14 amino acids long. V gave up 3 bases and J gave up 2 bases, with 8 bases separating them. In germline, CDR1 is MGHRA, CDR2 YSYEKL. The CDR3 DNA reads as TGCGCCAGCAGCCAGGAGTGGGCCTACAATGAGCAGTTCTTC. Translating it yields CASSQEWAYNEQFF.

The chain links TRBV28 to TRBJ2-7; 10 nucleotides align to TRBD1. This CDR3 comprises 15 residues. Germline-derived CDR1 and CDR2 are MDHEN and SYDVKM. V shed 4 bases and J 3 bases; nucleotides not matched to a gene: 6. CDR3 amino acids: CASSWGQGIDYEQYF. The CDR3 nucleotides read TGTGCCAGCAGTTGGGGACAGGGGATTGACTACGAGCAGTACTTC.

This clone appeared a single time. The V call is TRBV5-1, the J call TRBJ2-7, with TRBD1 matching over 7 bases. Germline lookup yields CDR1 SGHRS and CDR2 YFSETQ. Germline trimming cut 5 bases from V and 5 bases from J; bases unmatched to any gene: 7. This CDR3 has 13 residues. CDR3 in amino acids: CASRRDRVDEQYF. The CDR3 DNA follows: TGCGCCAGCAGACGAGACAGGGTCGACGAGCAGTACTTC. Based on the CDR3 plus reference TRBV5-1 and TRBJ2-7, the full variable domain is KAGVTQTPRYLIKTRGQQVTLSCSPISGHRSVSWYQQTPGQGLQFLFEYFSETQRNKGNFPGRFSGRQFSNSRSEMNVSTLELGDSALYLCASRRDRVDEQYFGPGTRLTVT.

The chain has TRBV6-1 and TRBJ1-5; 9 nucleotides line up with TRBD1. Trimming removed 6 bases from V and 4 bases from J; junction bases left unmatched: 1. Germline CDR1 is MNHNS and CDR2 is SASEGT. The CDR3 is made up of 13 amino acids. CDR3 bases: TGTGCCAGCAGGGGGACAGGGAATCAGCCCCAGCATTTT. It encodes CASRGTGNQPQHF.

This clone was counted a single time. The chain has TRBV9 and TRBJ2-2; 15 positions agree with TRBD2. In germline, CDR1 is SGDLS, CDR2 YYNGEE. The CDR3 loop spans 17 amino acids. Germline trimming cut 3 bases from V and 7 bases from J; bases unmatched to any gene: 7. In nucleotides, the CDR3 is TGTGCCAGCAGCGGGACTAGCGGGAGGGTCATGGTCGGGGAGCTGTTTTTT. Translation: CASSGTSGRVMVGELFF.

This rearrangement joins TRBV4-2 to TRBJ1-5; possibly TRBD1 for D (5 bases). CDR3 length: 17 residues. The V end was cut by 0 bases, the J end by 1 base, with 13 bases between. The germline V gene encodes CDR1 LGHNA and CDR2 YNFKEQ. The CDR3: CASSQDLTGESNQPQHF. Written as DNA, the CDR3 is TGTGCCAGCAGCCAAGATCTAACAGGTGAAAGCAATCAGCCCCAGCATTTT.

This sequence joins TRBV28 and TRBJ1-5; 9 nucleotides agree with TRBD1. Per the germline V gene, CDR1 is MDHEN and CDR2 is SYDVKM. The CDR3 contains 18 residues. V shed 2 bases and J 2 bases; nucleotides not matched to a gene: 10. CDR3 sequence (DNA): TGTGCCAGCAGTTTACATACGGGACAGGGACTCGGCAATCAGCCCCAGCATTTT. Translated, it gives CASSLHTGQGLGNQPQHF.

The chain combines TRBV7-8 with TRBJ1-3, with 10 bases matching TRBD1. The CDR3 contains 15 residues. J was trimmed by 15 bases and V by 5 bases; bases with no gene match: 16. CDR1 is SGHVS, CDR2 FQNEAQ, per germline. CDR3 protein: CASSPGGQGPRLGYF. CDR3 coding DNA: TGTGCCAGCAGCCCGGGGGGACAGGGGCCCCGGCTGGGATATTTT.

In its sample, this clone was seen a few times. The gene calls are TRBV18 and TRBJ2-1; D gene unclear. CDR3 length: 12 residues. V lost 8 bases and J 6 bases, leaving 11 bases between the germline ends. Germline loops: CDR1 KGHSH, CDR2 LQKENI. CDR3 loop: CASRQWANEQFF. DNA for the CDR3: TGTGCCAGCCGACAATGGGCCAATGAGCAGTTCTTC.

The chain joins TRBV2 to TRBJ1-2, with D possibly being TRBD1 (6 bases). Trimming removed 5 bases from V and 4 bases from J, with 11 bases in between. The CDR3 runs to 13 residues. The germline V gene has CDR1 SNHLY and CDR2 FYNNEI. The CDR3 loop reads CASSSGTPYGYTF. CDR3 coding DNA: TGTGCCAGCAGTTCCGGGACACCCTATGGCTACACCTTC. Using reference TRBV2 and TRBJ1-2 for the parts outside the CDR3, the full variable domain is EPEVTQTPSHQVTQMGQEVILRCVPISNHLYFYWYRQILGQKVEFLVSFYNNEISEKSEIFDDQFSVERPDGSNFTLKIRSTKLEDSAMYFCASSSGTPYGYTFGSGTRLTVV.

The J gene is TRBJ1-1, the V gene TRBV10-3; no clear D. The CDR3 loop spans 16 amino acids. Germline V lookup: CDR1 ENHRY, CDR2 SYGVKD. V lost 0 bases and J lost 1, with 12 bases in between. The CDR3 DNA reads as TGTGCCATCAGTGAGTCGATGGACTTTGGGAACACTGAAGCTTTCTTT. This gives the protein CAISESMDFGNTEAFF.

This chain joins TRBV5-1 and TRBJ2-1; 8 positions match TRBD1. Losses at the gene ends were 4 bases for V and 7 bases for J; bases not matched to a gene: 4. The germline gives CDR1 SGHRS, CDR2 YFSETQ. This CDR3 is 13 amino acids long. CDR3 sequence: CASSPDRVNEQFF. The CDR3 nucleotides read TGCGCCAGCAGCCCGGACAGGGTTAATGAGCAGTTCTTC.

The chain uses TRBV7-9 and TRBJ2-1; D may be TRBD2 (5 bases). The V gene's germline CDR1 is SEHNR and CDR2 FQNEAQ (reference sequence). Trimming took off 6 bases at V and 10 bases at J, with 13 bases between the two ends. The CDR3 consists of 12 residues. This CDR3 is CASSPAGPEQFF. The CDR3 DNA reads TGTGCCAGCAGTCCCGCGGGTCCCGAGCAGTTCTTC. The full variable domain, with the rest looked up from reference TRBV7-9 and TRBJ2-1, is DTGVSQNPRHKITKRGQNVTFRCDPISEHNRLYWYRQTLGQGPEFLTYFQNEAQLEKSRLLSDRFSAERPKGSFSTLEIQRTEQGDSAMYLCASSPAGPEQFFGPGTRLTVL.

The chain recombines TRBV5-1 with TRBJ1-3; a weak D match, TRBD1 (6 bases). The CDR3 length is 16 residues. The V gene's germline CDR1 is SGHRS and CDR2 YFSETQ. Deletions cut 0 bases from V and 0 bases from J, with 10 bases between. As DNA, the CDR3 is TGCGCCAGCAGCTTGGATACAGGGATCTCTGGAAACACCATATATTTT. This encodes CASSLDTGISGNTIYF.

The chain links TRBV6-5 to TRBJ1-1, with D perhaps TRBD1 (6 bases). The CDR3 has 12 amino acids. V gave up 5 bases and J gave up 7 bases, with 11 bases separating them. CDR1 and CDR2 from the germline V gene are MNHEY and SVGAGI. CDR3 loop: CASSTGTNEAFF. The CDR3, as DNA: TGTGCCAGCAGTACCGGGACAAATGAAGCTTTCTTT.

The chain uses TRBV5-1 and TRBJ1-4, with D tentatively TRBD1 (5 bases). Germline V lookup: CDR1 SGHRS, CDR2 YFSETQ. Trimming cost V 3 bases and J 7 bases, with 13 bases left between them. The CDR3 extends over 14 amino acids. This CDR3 is CASSSGLIGEKLFF. The CDR3, as DNA: TGCGCCAGCAGCTCGGGACTAATCGGTGAAAAACTGTTTTTT. Complete variable domain (other parts from reference TRBV5-1 and TRBJ1-4): KAGVTQTPRYLIKTRGQQVTLSCSPISGHRSVSWYQQTPGQGLQFLFEYFSETQRNKGNFPGRFSGRQFSNSRSEMNVSTLELGDSALYLCASSSGLIGEKLFFGSGTQLSVL.

The CDR3 bases are TGCGCCAGCAGCACCCGGACAGGGGCCTACGAGCAGTACTTC. It yields the protein CASSTRTGAYEQYF. The chain couples TRBV4-3 to TRBJ2-7; 9 nucleotides agree with TRBD1. V dropped 5 bases and J dropped 2; count of bases not matched to a gene: 4. CDR3 length equals 14 residues. The germline V gene encodes CDR1 LGHNA and CDR2 YSLEER.

This clone was observed a single time. The chain has TRBV5-8 and TRBJ2-3; perhaps TRBD2 as D (5 bases). Germline lookup yields CDR1 SGHTS and CDR2 YDEGEE. V was clipped by 1 base and J by 6 bases, with 6 bases between them. The CDR3 contains 12 residues. The CDR3 sequence: CASSLRGDTQYF. The CDR3 DNA sequence: TGTGCCAGCAGCTTGAGAGGGGATACGCAGTATTTT.

The V and J genes are TRBV6-1 and TRBJ2-7; D gene uncertain. V dropped 4 bases and J dropped 2 bases, with 6 bases sitting between them. Germline assignment: CDR1 MNHNS and CDR2 SASEGT. The CDR3 runs to 12 residues. The CDR3 spells CASSVSAYEQYF. The CDR3 DNA follows: TGTGCCAGCAGTGTGTCAGCCTACGAGCAGTACTTC.

V gene TRBV6-4 combines with J gene TRBJ2-2; the D gene is possibly TRBD1 (5 bases). Trimming left V 5 bases short and J 8 bases short, with 12 bases between. The CDR3 extends over 13 amino acids. CDR1 MRHNA and CDR2 SNTAGT come from the germline V gene. The CDR3 region has the DNA TGTGCCAGCAGTTCCCAGGGAAGGGGGGAGCTGTTTTTT. The encoded protein is CASSSQGRGELFF.

This clone has a handful of counts. J is TRBJ2-5 and V is TRBV20-1; a possible D gene is TRBD1 (6 bases). Trimming cost V 4 bases and J 5 bases, with 8 bases left between them. Germline loops: CDR1 DFQATT, CDR2 SNEGSKA (reference sequence). The CDR3 covers 11 residues. The DNA of the CDR3 is TGCAGTGCTAAGGGGGAGGAGACCCAGTACTTC. It translates to CSAKGEETQYF.

The V and J genes are TRBV7-6 and TRBJ2-2; 10 positions agree with TRBD1. Germline V lookup: CDR1 SGHVS, CDR2 FNYEAQ. V was clipped by 0 bases and J by 7 bases; unmatched bases: 14. This CDR3 is built from 19 residues. The CDR3 region has the DNA TGTGCCAGCAGCTTAGCGGGACGGACAGGGGGTTTAGGGATCGGGGAGCTGTTTTTT. Translated, it gives CASSLAGRTGGLGIGELFF.

This chain joins TRBV7-8 and TRBJ2-2; 11 nucleotides match TRBD2. Germline lookup yields CDR1 SGHVS and CDR2 FQNEAQ. The V segment lost 5 bases and the J segment 0 bases; nucleotides outside the gene matches: 8. The CDR3 covers 18 residues. The CDR3 nucleotides read TGTGCCAGCAGCCTCACCCCGGGACTAGCGGCGAACACCGGGGAGCTGTTTTTT. It translates to CASSLTPGLAANTGELFF.

V usage is TRBV30 and J usage is TRBJ2-1, with a tentative D call TRBD2 (6 bases). Germline-derived CDR1 and CDR2 are GTSNPN and SVGIG (reference sequence). V lost 2 bases to trimming and J lost 7 bases, with 12 bases between them. This CDR3 has 13 amino acids. CDR3 sequence reads: CAWSRSTSNEQFF. CDR3 DNA: TGTGCCTGGAGTCGTTCGACTAGTAATGAGCAGTTCTTC.

The CDR3 protein is CSARQVETQYF. The DNA of the CDR3 is TGCAGTGCTAGGCAGGTAGAGACCCAGTACTTC. The V call is TRBV20-1, the J call TRBJ2-5, with unresolved D. Per the germline V gene, CDR1 is DFQATT and CDR2 is SNEGSKA (reference sequence). V lost 3 bases and J lost 4, with 6 bases in between. The CDR3 contains 11 residues.